Shown below are 25 T cell receptor beta chains from a single sample sequenced in a study of graft-versus-host responses after intestinal transplantation. The assay was immunoSEQ multiplex PCR, and TCRdb's table has in-frame clones only and misses some. Found here are 80,000 to 95,000 clones, approximately 94% of them singletons; the top ten hold about 2%. For these receptors, no antigen is known. The source material was unstimulated CD8+ T cells sorted from spleen or lymph node cells, sampled before intestinal transplant. The receptors derive from a human donor who received an intestinal transplant.

CDR3 in DNA: TGTGCCAGCGGACAGCCCCAAAAATCCTATGGCTACACCTTC. This encodes CASGQPQKSYGYTF. The genes are TRBV2 and TRBJ1-2, with D tentatively TRBD1 (6 bases). Trimming took 8 bases from V and 4 from J, leaving 17 bases between them. This CDR3 has 14 residues. Germline-derived CDR1 and CDR2 are SNHLY and FYNNEI.

The table lists this clone with a count of one. The rearrangement uses TRBV7-9 and TRBJ2-1; 8 nucleotides agree with TRBD1. This CDR3 comprises 15 residues. The V gene end was trimmed by 1 base and the J gene end by 4 bases; junction bases not matched to a gene: 3. Germline V gene lookup returns CDR1 SEHNR and CDR2 FQNEAQ (reference sequence). This CDR3 is CASSLGGDRYNEQFF. Here the CDR3 DNA reads TGTGCCAGCAGCTTAGGTGGGGACAGGTACAATGAGCAGTTCTTC.

In DNA, the CDR3 is TGTGCCAGCAGCTTGTCCGGGACAGGTCTCACCTACGAGCAGTACTTC. Translation gives CASSLSGTGLTYEQYF. The chain couples TRBV7-6 to TRBJ2-7; 8 bases are shared with TRBD1. CDR1 and CDR2 (germline): SGHVS, FNYEAQ. Losses at the gene ends were 3 bases for V and 2 bases for J; bases not matched to a gene: 9. The length of the CDR3 is 16 residues.

The gene calls are TRBV27 and TRBJ2-1, with 9 nucleotides matching TRBD1. Losses at the gene ends were 4 bases for V and 14 bases for J; bases not matched to a gene: 9. Per the germline V gene, CDR1 is MNHEY and CDR2 is SMNVEV (reference sequence). The CDR3 runs to 13 residues. CDR3: CASSSKRGQGKFF. CDR3 nucleotide sequence: TGTGCCAGCAGTTCGAAACGAGGACAGGGGAAGTTCTTC.

This sequence joins TRBV6-6 and TRBJ2-7; D gene unclear. V was shortened by 2 bases and J by 5 bases, with 13 bases between the two germline ends. Germline V lookup: CDR1 MNHNY, CDR2 SVGAGI (reference sequence). There are 14 residues in the CDR3. As DNA, the CDR3 is TGTGCCAGCAGTTACGGGCCAGGCTCAGACGAGCAGTACTTC. It translates to CASSYGPGSDEQYF.

The chain recombines TRBV6-1 with TRBJ1-5, with a tentative D call TRBD1 (6 bases). The germline V gene encodes CDR1 MNHNS and CDR2 SASEGT. The CDR3 sequence is 17 residues long. Trimming removed 1 base from V and 1 base from J, with 14 bases in between. The CDR3 coding sequence is TGTGCCAGCAGTGAAGAACTGGGGGGGCAGAGCAATCAGCCCCAGCATTTT. This codes for CASSEELGGQSNQPQHF.

The chain combines TRBV28 with TRBJ2-2; perhaps TRBD2 as D (5 bases). Germline V gene sequence: CDR1 MDHEN, CDR2 SYDVKM. V lost 7 bases to trimming and J lost 1 base, with 13 bases between them. CDR3 size: 15 residues. CDR3: CASKYGLVNTGELFF. Written as DNA, the CDR3 is TGTGCCAGCAAATACGGACTCGTGAACACCGGGGAGCTGTTTTTT.

The CDR3 DNA is TGTGCCAGCAGCGGGGACAGGGGGCGACGTGGCTACACCTTC. Amino acid sequence: CASSGDRGRRGYTF. This chain uses TRBV6-6 with TRBJ1-2; 12 positions match TRBD1. J lost 7 bases, V lost 6 bases, and 6 bases had no gene match. Germline-derived CDR1 and CDR2 are MNHNY and SVGAGI (reference sequence). The CDR3 is 14 amino acids.

V is TRBV6-1 and J is TRBJ1-6, with 8 positions matching TRBD1. Germline V gene data show CDR1 as MNHNS and CDR2 as SASEGT. The CDR3 covers 14 residues. V lost 6 bases, J lost 9 bases, and 7 bases stayed unmatched. CDR3 bases: TGTGCCAGCAGCCGCGGACAGGGTAGTTCACCCCTCCACTTT. This sequence encodes CASSRGQGSSPLHF.

CDR3 nucleotide sequence: TGTGCCAGCAGCCCTCGGGACAGGGGAGACGAGCAGTACTTC. This sequence encodes CASSPRDRGDEQYF. The V gene is TRBV11-3, the J gene TRBJ2-7; 10 nucleotides line up with TRBD1. Germline loops: CDR1 SGHNT, CDR2 YENEEA. The CDR3 is made up of 14 amino acids. V shed 5 bases, J shed 5 bases, and the junction held 6 bases outside the gene matches.

The chain has TRBV5-1 and TRBJ1-1, with D maybe TRBD1 (5 bases). This CDR3 contains 17 residues. V shed 0 bases and J shed 2 bases, with 17 bases lying between them. CDR1 is SGHRS and CDR2 is YFSETQ in the germline V gene. The CDR3 reads CASSLVGAVLRNTEAFF. CDR3 bases: TGCGCCAGCAGCTTGGTAGGGGCGGTTCTTCGTAACACTGAAGCTTTCTTT.

This clone has just one count. V is TRBV9 and J is TRBJ2-1, with D perhaps matching TRBD1 (5 bases). Germline CDR1 is SGDLS and CDR2 is YYNGEE. V dropped 3 bases and J dropped 6 bases, with 19 bases sitting between them. This CDR3 spans 16 amino acids. CDR3 DNA: TGTGCCAGCAGCGGGGATAGGGGCCGAACGGGCAATGAGCAGTTCTTC. Translation: CASSGDRGRTGNEQFF.

The genes are TRBV7-9 and TRBJ2-1; TRBD2 matches at 13 bases. The trim removed 5 bases at V and 6 bases at J, leaving 7 bases unmatched. Germline V gene data show CDR1 as SEHNR and CDR2 as FQNEAQ (reference sequence). This CDR3 is built from 16 residues. The CDR3 sequence is CASSDLTSGGANEQFF. Written as DNA, the CDR3 is TGTGCCAGCAGCGACCTAACTAGCGGGGGGGCCAATGAGCAGTTCTTC. The full variable domain, in which reference TRBV7-9 and TRBJ2-1 provide the parts outside the CDR3, is DTGVSQNPRHKITKRGQNVTFRCDPISEHNRLYWYRQTLGQGPEFLTYFQNEAQLEKSRLLSDRFSAERPKGSFSTLEIQRTEQGDSAMYLCASSDLTSGGANEQFFGPGTRLTVL.

This chain connects TRBV14 to TRBJ1-6, with D hard to call. This CDR3 spans 17 amino acids. Trimming pared 0 bases from V and 0 bases from J, leaving 9 bases between. Germline CDR1 SGHDN, CDR2 FVKESK. The CDR3 spells CASSQDAGSSYNSPLHF. The CDR3 region has the DNA TGTGCCAGCAGCCAAGATGCCGGGAGCTCCTATAATTCACCCCTCCACTTT.

The chain couples TRBV19 to TRBJ2-7, with D possibly TRBD2 on 5 matching bases. V lost 3 bases and J lost 0, with 6 bases in between. The CDR3 length is 13 residues. Germline lookup yields CDR1 LNHDA and CDR2 SQIVND (reference sequence). The CDR3 loop is CASSIGISYEQYF. In DNA form, the CDR3 reads TGTGCCAGTAGTATCGGGATCTCCTACGAGCAGTACTTC.

The gene calls are TRBV7-2 and TRBJ2-7; weak D call: TRBD2 (6 bases). This CDR3 comprises 14 residues. The germline gives CDR1 SGHTA, CDR2 FQGNSA. V shed 0 bases and J shed 2 bases, with 8 bases lying between them. This CDR3 reads CASSLATGAYEQYF. The CDR3 DNA is TGTGCCAGCAGCTTAGCGACGGGGGCCTACGAGCAGTACTTC.

The chain carries TRBV19 and TRBJ1-1; D remains unclear. The germline V gene encodes CDR1 LNHDA and CDR2 SQIVND (reference sequence). The CDR3 is 15 amino acids. Trimming removed 5 bases from V and 4 bases from J, with 17 bases in between. The DNA for the CDR3 is TGTGCCAGTAGTGATTTTCGGGGAACGAGCACTGAAGCTTTCTTT. Residues: CASSDFRGTSTEAFF.

The CDR3 reads CASSVAPEEGNEQYF. CDR3 DNA: TGTGCCAGCAGCGTAGCTCCGGAGGAGGGTAACGAGCAGTACTTC. This chain joins TRBV9 and TRBJ2-7; TRBD2 might be the D (6 bases). This CDR3 spans 15 amino acids. The germline V and J ends were trimmed by 0 bases and 5 bases, with 15 bases remaining between them. Germline V gene lookup returns CDR1 SGDLS and CDR2 YYNGEE. Combining the CDR3 with reference TRBV9 and TRBJ2-7 gives the whole variable domain DSGVTQTPKHLITATGQRVTLRCSPRSGDLSVYWYQQSLDQGLQFLIQYYNGEERAKGNILERFSAQQFPDLHSELNLSSLELGDSALYFCASSVAPEEGNEQYFGPGTRLTVT.

V is TRBV7-9 and J is TRBJ1-6; D unresolved. The CDR3 extends over 12 amino acids. From germline, CDR1 is SEHNR and CDR2 FQNEAQ (reference sequence). The V end lost 3 bases, the J end lost 9 bases, and 6 bases lay between the germline ends. CDR3 sequence (DNA): TGTGCCAGCAGCTTCGGAGTTTCACCCCTCCACTTT. The encoded protein is CASSFGVSPLHF.

This rearrangement joins TRBV6-5 to TRBJ1-6; the match to TRBD1 covers 8 bases. The V and J ends lost 0 bases and 6 bases, in that order; junction bases with no gene match: 1. CDR3 length: 15 amino acids. Germline V gives CDR1 MNHEY, CDR2 SVGAGI. The CDR3 region is CASSYSGQGNSPLHF. The CDR3, as DNA: TGTGCCAGCAGTTACTCCGGACAGGGTAATTCACCCCTCCACTTT.

This clone was recorded once. This chain uses TRBV15 with TRBJ1-6; 9 nucleotides match TRBD1. After removal of 4 bases from V and 6 bases from J, the junction contained 1 base not matched to a gene. Germline loops: CDR1 LNHNV, CDR2 YYDKDF (reference sequence). There are 14 residues in the CDR3. CDR3 in amino acids: CATSTDRGNSPLHF. DNA of the CDR3: TGTGCCACCAGCACGGACAGGGGTAATTCACCCCTCCACTTT.

The rearrangement links TRBV20-1 to TRBJ2-5, with D hard to call. The V end was cut by 1 base, the J end by 9 bases, with 9 bases between. In germline, CDR1 is DFQATT, CDR2 SNEGSKA (reference sequence). This CDR3 has 11 residues. The CDR3 sequence is CSARGLLAQYF. CDR3 DNA: TGCAGTGCTAGAGGACTCCTTGCCCAGTACTTC.

The chain has TRBV29-1 and TRBJ1-1, with D unclear. Between the trimmed V and J ends, which lost 0 bases and 8 bases, there was a span of 7 bases. Germline CDR1 reads SQVTM; CDR2 reads ANQGSEA. The CDR3 has 11 residues. DNA for the CDR3: TGCAGCGTTGAAGAATTCGGGGAAGCTTTCTTT. Its translation is CSVEEFGEAFF.

The chain couples TRBV7-9 to TRBJ2-7; 10 nucleotides align to TRBD1. Looked up from germline, CDR1 is SEHNR and CDR2 is FQNEAQ (reference sequence). The V gene end was trimmed by 3 bases and the J gene end by 1 base; junction bases not matched to a gene: 3. The CDR3 loop spans 15 amino acids. The CDR3 is CASSLGTGVSYEQYF. In nucleotides, the CDR3 is TGTGCCAGCAGCTTGGGGACAGGGGTTTCCTACGAGCAGTACTTC.

V gene TRBV19 combines with J gene TRBJ1-4; 7 nucleotides match TRBD1. The V and J ends lost 5 bases and 7 bases, in that order; junction bases with no gene match: 7. CDR1 LNHDA and CDR2 SQIVND come from the germline V gene (reference sequence). The length of the CDR3 is 14 residues. The DNA for the CDR3 is TGTGCCAGTAGTTCCGACAGGGCCGCTGAAAAACTGTTTTTT. Protein: CASSSDRAAEKLFF.